Reported below is one T cell receptor (beta chain). The Seattle patients, enrolled during active infection, were followed longitudinally. This sample is part of a study of blood T cell repertoires in COVID-19. Whole-study context: T cells, B-cell-depleted T cells, or PBMCs provided the cDNA or gDNA that served as material.

The CDR3 contains 13 residues. Germline CDR1 and CDR2: GTSNPN and SVGIG (reference sequence). V was shortened by 0 bases and J by 6 bases, with 9 bases between the two germline ends. Produced via immunoSEQ multiplex PCR; TCRdb's table is partial and in-frame only. The table has over 200,000 clones, 85% to 90% seen once. The chain recombines TRBV30 with TRBJ1-5, with TRBD1 as a possible D gene (6 bases). The origin of this receptor is a man in his thirties or forties with COVID-19, enrolled during active disease. Specimen: peripheral blood. The CDR3: CAWSVQGSQPQHF. The CDR3 DNA sequence: TGTGCCTGGAGTGTTCAGGGGAGTCAGCCCCAGCATTTT.